Ten or more counts support the clone carrying this T cell receptor (beta chain). Its antigen is not identified. One entry per CDR3 protein results from TCRdb running MiXCR on the RT-PCR reads. The sample lists about 500,000 distinct CDR3 sequences; less than 7.5% were seen once. The record originates from a study of response to subunit inactivated influenza vaccine. Whole-study findings and limits: Few new T cells, the authors suggested, are recruited by each seasonal influenza vaccination.

After removal of 6 bases from V and 4 bases from J, the junction contained 7 bases not matched to a gene. This CDR3 comprises 13 residues. Germline V lookup: CDR1 SQVTM, CDR2 ANQGSEA. The clonotype was recovered from a man aged 45-69 years who received an inactivated influenza vaccine. V gene TRBV29-1 combines with J gene TRBJ1-1; 8 bases line up with TRBD1. Sequencing used PBMCs from blood, obtained roughly 24 months after vaccination. The CDR3 loop reads CSVDRGSSTEAFF. CDR3 DNA: TGCAGCGTCGACAGGGGAAGTAGCACTGAAGCTTTCTTT.